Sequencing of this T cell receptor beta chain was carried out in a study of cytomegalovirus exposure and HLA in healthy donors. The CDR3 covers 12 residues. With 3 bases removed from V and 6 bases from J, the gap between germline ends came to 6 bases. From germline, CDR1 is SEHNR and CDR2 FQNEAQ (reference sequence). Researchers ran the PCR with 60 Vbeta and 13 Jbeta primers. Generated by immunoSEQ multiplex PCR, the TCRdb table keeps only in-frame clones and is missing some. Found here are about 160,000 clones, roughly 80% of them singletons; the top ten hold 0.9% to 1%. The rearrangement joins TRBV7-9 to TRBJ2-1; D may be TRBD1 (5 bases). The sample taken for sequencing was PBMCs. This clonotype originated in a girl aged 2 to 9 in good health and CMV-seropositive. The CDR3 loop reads CASSFGANEQFF. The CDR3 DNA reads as TGTGCCAGCAGCTTTGGGGCCAATGAGCAGTTCTTC.